These 5 T cell receptor beta chains came from one sample sequenced in a study of shared clonotypes between healthy human individuals. TCRdb keeps only in-frame clones here, not all; method: immunoSEQ multiplex PCR. This table holds about 2 million clones, roughly 94% found once. It was CD45RO-negative cells, positively selected for CCR7, that made up naive CD8 cells, with terminally differentiated effector memory CD45RA+ cells excluded. Sequences were obtained from naive CD8+ T cells sorted from blood. These receptors all stem from a man younger than 35 in good health.

V and J are TRBV7-3 and TRBJ2-7; tentative D call: TRBD2 (5 bases). Per germline, CDR1 SGHTA and CDR2 FQGTGA. This CDR3 has 13 amino acids. Trimming removed 4 bases from V and 3 bases from J, with 10 bases in between. CDR3 sequence: CASSSGVGYEQYF. The CDR3 DNA reads TGTGCCAGCAGCTCCGGGGTGGGCTACGAGCAGTACTTC.

The J gene is TRBJ2-7, the V gene TRBV5-6, with D maybe TRBD1 (6 bases). Germline values: CDR1 SGHDT, CDR2 YYEEEE. V lost 4 bases, J lost 1 base, and 12 bases lay in between. The CDR3 spans 14 residues. CDR3 sequence reads: CASSESDRSYEQYF. Here the CDR3 DNA reads TGTGCCAGCAGCGAGTCCGACAGGTCCTACGAGCAGTACTTC.

The J gene is TRBJ2-2, the V gene TRBV18; D might be TRBD1 or TRBD2, each matching 5 bases. With 4 bases removed from V and 3 bases from J, the gap between germline ends came to 21 bases. This CDR3 is 18 amino acids long. Germline CDR1 KGHSH, CDR2 LQKENI. The DNA of the CDR3 is TGTGCCAGCTCACTAAGGGGAGTCGGGACGTGGGACACCGGGGAGCTGTTTTTT. It yields the protein CASSLRGVGTWDTGELFF. The complete variable domain, with remaining parts taken from reference TRBV18 and TRBJ2-2, reads NAGVMQNPRHLVRRRGQEARLRCSPMKGHSHVYWYRQLPEEGLKFMVYLQKENIIDESGMPKERFSAEFPKEGPSILRIQQVVRGDSAAYFCASSLRGVGTWDTGELFFGEGSRLTVL.

Points on this clone: This specimen includes other DNA sequences encoding the same CDR3. This rearrangement joins TRBV10-2 to TRBJ1-1; D not resolved. V gave up 3 bases and J gave up 4 bases, with 6 bases separating them. The germline CDR1 and CDR2 sequences are WSHSY and SAAADI. The CDR3 consists of 12 residues. Here the CDR3 reads CASSDGGTEAFF. CDR3 nucleotide sequence: TGCGCCAGCAGTGATGGAGGCACTGAAGCTTTCTTT.

The genes are TRBV13 and TRBJ1-4, with TRBD1 as a possible D gene (6 bases). CDR1 is PRHDT, CDR2 FYEKMQ, per germline (reference sequence). This CDR3 is 13 amino acids long. The germline V and J ends were trimmed by 4 bases and 6 bases, with 9 bases remaining between them. The CDR3 reads CASSWGADEKLFF. The CDR3 DNA follows: TGTGCCAGCAGCTGGGGGGCGGATGAAAAACTGTTTTTT.